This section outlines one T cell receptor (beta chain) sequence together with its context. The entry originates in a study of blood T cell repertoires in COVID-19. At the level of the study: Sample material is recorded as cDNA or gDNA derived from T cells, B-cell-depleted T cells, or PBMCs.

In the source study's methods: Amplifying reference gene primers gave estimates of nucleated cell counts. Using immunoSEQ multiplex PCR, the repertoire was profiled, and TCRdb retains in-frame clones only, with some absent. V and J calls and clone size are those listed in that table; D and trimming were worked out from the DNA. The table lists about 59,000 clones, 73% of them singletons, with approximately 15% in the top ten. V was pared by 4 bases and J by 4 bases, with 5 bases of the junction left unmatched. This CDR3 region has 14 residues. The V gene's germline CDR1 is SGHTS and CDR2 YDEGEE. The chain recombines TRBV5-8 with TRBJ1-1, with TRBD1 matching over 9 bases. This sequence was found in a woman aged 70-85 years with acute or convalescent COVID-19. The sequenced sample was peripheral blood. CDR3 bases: TGTGCCAGCAGCATATGGACAGGGGTCACTGAAGCTTTCTTT. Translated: CASSIWTGVTEAFF. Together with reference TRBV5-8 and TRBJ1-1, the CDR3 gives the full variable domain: EAGVTQSPTHLIKTRGQQATLRCSPISGHTSVYWYQQALGLGLQFLLWYDEGEERNRGNFPPRFSGRQFPNYSSELNVNALELEDSALYLCASSIWTGVTEAFFGQGTRLTVV.